What follows is one T cell receptor beta chain and its context. CDR1 and CDR2 (germline): SGDLS, YYNGEE. The length of the CDR3 is 15 residues. Trimming took off 0 bases at V and 1 base at J, with 8 bases between the two ends. This entry comes from a study of blood T cell repertoires in COVID-19. Across the whole study: Material from acute and convalescent COVID-19 was sourced from the United States, Italy and Spain. T cells, B-cell-depleted T cells, or PBMCs provided the cDNA or gDNA that served as material.

Source study methods: Reference gene primer amplification in the assay estimated nucleated cell counts. Sequenced by immunoSEQ multiplex PCR; TCRdb stores in-frame clones only, minus some. V, J and clone size reflect that table, while D and trimming were determined from the DNA. Here the sample spans more than 55,000 clones, roughly 90% being singletons. The TCR comes from a man older than 75 with acute or convalescent COVID-19. The chain couples TRBV9 to TRBJ2-1; perhaps TRBD1 as D (5 bases). Sequenced material: peripheral blood. The CDR3 loop is CASSVEQASYNEQFF. DNA for the CDR3: TGTGCCAGCAGCGTAGAACAGGCGTCCTACAATGAGCAGTTCTTC.